This T cell receptor (beta chain) appears in the sequencing data of a study of chemoradiotherapy in HPV16-positive cancers. The method was immunoSEQ multiplex PCR; TCRdb's version includes in-frame clones alone and lacks a portion of them. The table has 53,000 or so clones, 90% seen once. The germline V gene has CDR1 KGHSH and CDR2 LQKENI. This CDR3 region has 16 residues. Deletions cut 4 bases from V and 0 bases from J, with 13 bases between. The material was blood, obtained from a patient who underwent chemoradiotherapy. The origin of this receptor is a human donor with HPV-associated anogenital cancer. The rearrangement uses TRBV18 and TRBJ1-3, with a possible D match to TRBD1 (5 bases). The CDR3 spells CASSLGTLSSGNTIYF. CDR3 nucleotides: TGTGCCAGCTCACTCGGGACGCTGAGCTCTGGAAACACCATATATTTT. Together with reference TRBV18 and TRBJ1-3, the CDR3 gives the full variable domain: NAGVMQNPRHLVRRRGQEARLRCSPMKGHSHVYWYRQLPEEGLKFMVYLQKENIIDESGMPKERFSAEFPKEGPSILRIQQVVRGDSAAYFCASSLGTLSSGNTIYFGEGSWLTVV.